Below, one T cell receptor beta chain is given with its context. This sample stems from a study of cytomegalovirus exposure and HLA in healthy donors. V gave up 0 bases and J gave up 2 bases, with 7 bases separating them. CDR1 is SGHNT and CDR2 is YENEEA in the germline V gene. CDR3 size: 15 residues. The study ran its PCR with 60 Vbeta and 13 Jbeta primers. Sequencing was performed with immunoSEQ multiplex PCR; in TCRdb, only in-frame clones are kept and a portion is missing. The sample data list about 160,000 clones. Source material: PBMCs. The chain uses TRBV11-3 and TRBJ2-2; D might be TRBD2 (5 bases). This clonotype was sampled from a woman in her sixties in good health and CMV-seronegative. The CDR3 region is CASSLDRGNTGELFF. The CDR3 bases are TGTGCCAGCAGCTTAGACCGGGGAAACACCGGGGAGCTGTTTTTT.